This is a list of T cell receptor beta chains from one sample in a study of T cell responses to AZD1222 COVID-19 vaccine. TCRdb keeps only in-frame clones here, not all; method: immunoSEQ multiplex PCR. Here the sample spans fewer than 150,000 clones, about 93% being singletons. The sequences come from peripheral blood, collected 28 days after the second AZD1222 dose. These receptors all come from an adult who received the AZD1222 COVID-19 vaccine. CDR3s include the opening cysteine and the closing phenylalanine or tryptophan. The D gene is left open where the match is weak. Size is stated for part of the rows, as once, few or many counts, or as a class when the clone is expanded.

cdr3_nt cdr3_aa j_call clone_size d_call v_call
TGCGCCAGCAGCCAAGATCAAGCGGGGGGAGGTGAGCAGTTCTTC CASSQDQAGGGEQFF TRBJ2-1 once TRBD2 TRBV4-3
TGTGCCAGCAGCCGAGGGTCGGGGGGGGAAGAGACCCAGTACTTC CASSRGSGGEETQYF TRBJ2-5 NA TRBD2 TRBV11-2
TGTGCCAGCAGTTCGGGGACAGGGATATACGAGCAGTACTTC CASSSGTGIYEQYF TRBJ2-7 once TRBD1 TRBV6-2/TRBV6-3
TGTGCCAGCAGCTTAGGTATAGACTCACCCCTCCACTTT CASSLGIDSPLHF TRBJ1-6 NA NA TRBV11-2
TGTGCCAGCAGCTCAAACTATTTAAACACTGAAGCTTTCTTT CASSSNYLNTEAFF TRBJ1-1 NA NA TRBV7-9
TGTGCCAGCAGCGTAGCGGGGGGCTACACTGAAGCTTTCTTT CASSVAGGYTEAFF TRBJ1-1 NA NA TRBV9
TGCGCCAGCAGTCTCTCGGGGAGTTGTTACGAGCAGTACTTC CASSLSGSCYEQYF TRBJ2-7 few NA TRBV10-1
TGTGCCTGGAGTAGAAACCGGAGGGGGGGTTATGGCTACACCTTC CAWSRNRRGGYGYTF TRBJ1-2 NA NA TRBV30
TGTGCCAGCAGCCGAGACAGGGGTGCGCAGTTCTTC CASSRDRGAQFF TRBJ2-1 NA TRBD1 TRBV7-2
TGTGCCAGCAGGAGGGGACCCGCGAGTTTGGACGAGCAGTACTTC CASRRGPASLDEQYF TRBJ2-7 NA NA TRBV7-2
TGTGCCAGCCTGGACTCGGATGAGCAGTTCTTC CASLDSDEQFF TRBJ2-1 NA NA TRBV25-1
TGTGCCAGCACCTTAGGACGGCTAGCTAGCACAGATACGCAGTATTTT CASTLGRLASTDTQYF TRBJ2-3 NA NA TRBV11-2
TGTGCCAGTAGTACGGACAGGGGTTCACCCCTCCACTTT CASSTDRGSPLHF TRBJ1-6 few TRBD1 TRBV19
TGTGCCAGTAGTATAGATCATCGGGCGACTGCCTATGGCTACACCTTC CASSIDHRATAYGYTF TRBJ1-2 NA NA TRBV19
TGTGCCAGCACCCAGACAGGGGGCGCGTGGGAGACCCAGTACTTC CASTQTGGAWETQYF TRBJ2-5 once TRBD1 TRBV9
TGTGCCAGCAGAACAGGGGCAGGGGAGCAGTTCTTC CASRTGAGEQFF TRBJ2-1 NA TRBD1 TRBV12-3/TRBV12-4
TGTGCCAGCAGTCCCAGTCCCGTAGGAAATTCACCCCTCCACTTT CASSPSPVGNSPLHF TRBJ1-6 few NA TRBV5-4
TGTGCCATCAGTGAGTCGCGGCTAGCGGGAGGTACTACCGGGGAGCTGTTTTTT CAISESRLAGGTTGELFF TRBJ2-2 NA TRBD2 TRBV10-3
TGTGCCAGCAGGGGATTGAACACTGAAGCTTTCTTT CASRGLNTEAFF TRBJ1-1 NA NA TRBV27
TGTGCCAGCTCACCGCCGCACAGGGCCCCAAAGGTAGAGACCCAGTACTTC CASSPPHRAPKVETQYF TRBJ2-5 NA NA TRBV18
TGTGCCAGCAGCTCCGGGCCAGGCCCAGGCTATGGCTACACCTTC CASSSGPGPGYGYTF TRBJ1-2 once NA TRBV5-6
TGTGCCAGCAGTGACAGGAAAACTACCTCTGGGGCCAACGTCCTGACTTTC CASSDRKTTSGANVLTF TRBJ2-6 NA NA TRBV27
TGTGCCAGCAGCTCGAAACTAGCGGCCTACAATGAGCAGTTCTTC CASSSKLAAYNEQFF TRBJ2-1 NA TRBD2 TRBV5-7
TGTGCCAGCAGCTATAAAGAGACCCAGTACTTC CASSYKETQYF TRBJ2-5 NA NA TRBV5-6
TGTGCTAGTGGTTTGAGAGTAGCGGGAGGTGACAATGAGCAGTTCTTC CASGLRVAGGDNEQFF TRBJ2-1 NA TRBD2 TRBV12-5
TGTGCCAGTAATGCTAGGGGCGGGGCTGGTGAAAAACTGTTTTTT CASNARGGAGEKLFF TRBJ1-4 NA NA TRBV6-5
TGTGCCAGCAGTAAAAGTTTAGGCGTTGAAAAACTGTTTTTT CASSKSLGVEKLFF TRBJ1-4 NA NA TRBV3-1/TRBV3-2
TGTGCCAGCTCCCCTGGGACAGGGGGGCAAGAGACCCAGTACTTC CASSPGTGGQETQYF TRBJ2-5 NA TRBD1 TRBV18
TGTGCCACCAGCAGACCGCAGGGGGTCTACGAGCAGTACTTC CATSRPQGVYEQYF TRBJ2-7 medium-sized TRBD1 TRBV15
TGTGCCACCAGCAGCGGCGGTCTCTTTGGAAACACCATATATTTT CATSSGGLFGNTIYF TRBJ1-3 NA NA TRBV15
TGTGCCAGCAGCCAGGTCAATGAGCAGTTCTTC CASSQVNEQFF TRBJ2-1 once NA TRBV7-2
TGTGCCAGCAGCCAACTCATTCGGGAGACCCAGTACTTC CASSQLIRETQYF TRBJ2-5 NA NA TRBV3-1/TRBV3-2
TGTGCCAGCAGTTACTCATCCGGGGGGGGCACTGAAGCTTTCTTT CASSYSSGGGTEAFF TRBJ1-1 NA NA TRBV6-6
TGTGCCACCAGTGATGCCGGGACAGCCACAGATACGCAGTATTTT CATSDAGTATDTQYF TRBJ2-3 NA TRBD1 TRBV24-1
TGTGCCAGCAGCCCATCCAGGGGAAAAAACATTCAGTACTTC CASSPSRGKNIQYF TRBJ2-4 NA NA TRBV7-2
TGTGCCAGCAGCTTATGGGCGGGATCCTACAATGAGCAGTTCTTC CASSLWAGSYNEQFF TRBJ2-1 NA NA TRBV7-2
TGTGCCAGCAGTCCCCTCGGGGGAAATGGCTACACCTTC CASSPLGGNGYTF TRBJ1-2 NA NA TRBV12-3/TRBV12-4
TGCGCCAGCAGCCTACAAGCAACTAATGAAAAACTGTTTTTT CASSLQATNEKLFF TRBJ1-4 NA NA TRBV5-1
TGTGCCAGCAGCTTCCCGGCTGATACGCAGTATTTT CASSFPADTQYF TRBJ2-3 NA NA TRBV12-3/TRBV12-4
TGTGCCAGCAGCCCGGTAGGGGCTAGCACAGATACGCAGTATTTT CASSPVGASTDTQYF TRBJ2-3 NA NA TRBV5-6
TGCAGCGGGATCTTACAGGGCGATCAGCCCCAGCATTTT CSGILQGDQPQHF TRBJ1-5 NA NA TRBV29-1
TGTGCCAGCAGTAACGTCGGGACGGCCACAGATACGCAGTATTTT CASSNVGTATDTQYF TRBJ2-3 NA NA TRBV27